The TCR beta chain under discussion was sequenced for a study of blood T cell repertoires in COVID-19. Study-wide background: Samples taken during acute and convalescent COVID-19 were collected in the United States, Italy and Spain.

Here immunoSEQ multiplex PCR was the method, and the copy in TCRdb shows in-frame clones only, minus some. The sample records more than 85,000 clones, 81% being singletons. This clone is a singleton in its sample. CDR1 and CDR2 (germline): MNHEY, SVGAGI. The CDR3 is 14 residues long. V lost 8 bases, J lost 0 bases, and 8 bases lay in between. The sequence was obtained from a man older than 75 with active or convalescent COVID-19. Sequences were obtained from peripheral blood. The V gene is TRBV6-5, the J gene TRBJ1-6; D not certain. The CDR3 DNA follows: TGTGCCAGCCAACGGAGCTCCTATAATTCACCCCTCCACTTT. Translated: CASQRSSYNSPLHF.